This T cell receptor (beta chain) was sequenced for a study of response to subunit inactivated influenza vaccine. MiXCR, run by TCRdb on the RT-PCR reads, gives a single entry per CDR3 protein. The table records approximately 520,000 distinct CDR3 sequences, roughly 23% of them present only once. Findings and limits, study-wide: Each seasonal influenza vaccination recruits few new T cells, the authors suggested.

With respect to this clonotype: The antigen is undetermined.

This CDR3 is 16 amino acids long. Germline V gene lookup returns CDR1 LGHNA and CDR2 YSLEER. The V end lost 0 bases, the J end lost 3 bases, and 12 bases lay between the germline ends. This rearrangement joins TRBV4-3 to TRBJ2-4, with D perhaps matching TRBD1 (5 bases). Here the sequenced sample was CD4+ T cells sorted from PBMCs, taken more than 4 days after vaccination. This TCR was sampled from a man aged 45-65 years who received an inactivated influenza vaccine. CDR3 sequence reads: CASSQDVRVHKNIQYF. The CDR3 nucleotides read TGCGCCAGCAGCCAAGATGTCAGGGTCCACAAAAACATTCAGTACTTC.